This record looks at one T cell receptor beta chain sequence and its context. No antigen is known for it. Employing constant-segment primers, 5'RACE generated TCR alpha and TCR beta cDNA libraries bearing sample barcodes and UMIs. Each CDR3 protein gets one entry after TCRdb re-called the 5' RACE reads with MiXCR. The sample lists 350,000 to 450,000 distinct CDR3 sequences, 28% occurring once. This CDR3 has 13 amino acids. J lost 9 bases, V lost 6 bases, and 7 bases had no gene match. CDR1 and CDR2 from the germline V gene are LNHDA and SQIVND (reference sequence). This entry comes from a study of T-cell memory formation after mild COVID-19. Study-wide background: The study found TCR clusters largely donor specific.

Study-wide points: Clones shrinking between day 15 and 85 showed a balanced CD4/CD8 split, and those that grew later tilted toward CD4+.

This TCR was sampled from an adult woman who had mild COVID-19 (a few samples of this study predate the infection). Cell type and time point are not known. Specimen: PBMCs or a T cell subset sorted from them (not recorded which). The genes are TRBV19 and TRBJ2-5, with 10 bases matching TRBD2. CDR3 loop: CASSLLTSGAQYF. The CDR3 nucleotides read TGTGCCAGTAGCCTCCTTACTAGCGGGGCCCAGTACTTC.